This is a list of T cell receptor beta chains from one sample in a study of T-cell memory formation after mild COVID-19. TCRdb itself ran the 5' RACE reads through MiXCR, one entry per CDR3 protein. The data show about 610,000 distinct CDR3 sequences, approximately 15% seen once. Sequenced: PBMCs or a T cell subset sorted from them (not recorded which). The receptors were sampled from an adult woman who had mild COVID-19 (a few samples of this study predate the infection). Cell type and time point are not known. Each CDR3 is given with its conserved first and last residue. A D gene is named only where the DNA matches it firmly. Clone size is not always given. Where it is, it says once, few, many or a class for expanded clones.

>few|TRBD2|TRBJ2-1|TRBV29-1
CSVQEREAYNEQFF
TGCAGCGTCCAAGAGCGGGAGGCCTACAATGAGCAGTTCTTC
>many|NA|TRBJ1-1|TRBV6-5
CASSYAGEYTEAFF
TGTGCCAGCAGTTACGCGGGGGAGTACACTGAAGCTTTCTTT
>few|NA|TRBJ1-5|TRBV12-3/TRBV12-4
CASSLVRAVNQPQHF
TGTGCCAGCAGTTTGGTCAGGGCAGTTAATCAGCCCCAGCATTTT
>few|NA|TRBJ1-2|TRBV12-3/TRBV12-4
CASSFRNYGYTF
TGTGCCAGCAGTTTTAGGAACTATGGCTACACCTTC
>few|TRBD2|TRBJ2-5|TRBV18
CASSPIPPAGGGETQYF
TGTGCCAGCTCACCCATACCCCCAGCGGGGGGCGGAGAGACCCAGTACTTC
>NA|TRBD1|TRBJ2-7|TRBV7-2
CASSFPPGQGDYEQYF
TGTGCCAGCAGCTTCCCCCCGGGACAGGGGGATTACGAGCAGTACTTC
>NA|NA|TRBJ1-2|TRBV5-6
CASTTGGIVKGYTF
TGTGCCAGCACGACAGGCGGGATAGTGAAGGGCTACACCTTC
>NA|NA|TRBJ2-5|TRBV12-3/TRBV12-4
CASKVSTHAETQYF
TGTGCCAGCAAGGTGTCTACCCACGCGGAGACCCAGTACTTC
>few|NA|TRBJ2-7|TRBV7-3
CASSPDRGGIYEQYF
TGTGCCAGCAGCCCCGACCGAGGGGGGATCTACGAGCAGTACTTC
>NA|TRBD1|TRBJ1-5|TRBV19
CASSTSGTGNNQPQHF
TGTGCCAGTAGTACCTCCGGGACAGGCAACAATCAGCCCCAGCATTTT
>NA|TRBD1|TRBJ1-1|TRBV5-1
CASSLGNRGNTEAFF
TGCGCCAGCAGCTTGGGAAACAGGGGAAACACTGAAGCTTTCTTT
>few|TRBD2|TRBJ2-2|TRBV7-6
CASSSGEGAHTGELFF
TGTGCCAGCAGTTCCGGGGAGGGAGCCCACACCGGGGAGCTGTTTTTT
>many|NA|TRBJ2-1|TRBV7-2
CASSQSYNEQFF
TGTGCCAGCAGCCAGTCTTACAATGAGCAGTTCTTC
>many|NA|TRBJ1-1|TRBV27
CASSLSGLNTEAFF
TGTGCCAGCAGTTTATCCGGATTGAACACTGAAGCTTTCTTT
>few|TRBD1|TRBJ1-1|TRBV9
CASSDAGQLNTEAFF
TGTGCCAGCAGCGATGCGGGACAGCTGAACACTGAAGCTTTCTTT
>NA|TRBD1|TRBJ2-1|TRBV19
CASSRPARQGEQFF
TGTGCCAGTAGTCGCCCGGCCAGACAGGGTGAGCAGTTCTTC
>NA|NA|TRBJ2-5|TRBV27
CASSLSSAGSGTQYF
TGTGCCAGCAGTTTATCCTCCGCGGGGAGCGGGACCCAGTACTTC
>few|TRBD1|TRBJ2-7|TRBV12-3/TRBV12-4
CASKMTGKHEQYF
TGTGCCAGCAAGATGACAGGGAAGCACGAGCAGTACTTC
>many|NA|TRBJ1-1|TRBV5-1
CASSLPNTEAFF
TGTGCCAGCAGCCTCCCCAACACTGAAGCTTTCTTT
>few|NA|TRBJ2-2|TRBV25-1
CASSETPGTGELFF
TGTGCCAGCAGTGAAACGCCCGGAACCGGGGAGCTGTTTTTT
>few|NA|TRBJ2-1|TRBV24-1
CATSDFPGRRNEQFF
TGTGCCACCAGTGATTTCCCGGGACGGCGCAATGAGCAGTTCTTC
>NA|NA|TRBJ2-1|TRBV20-1
CSARVGADLNNEQFF
TGCAGTGCTAGAGTCGGAGCGGACCTCAACAATGAGCAGTTCTTC
>many|TRBD2|TRBJ2-3|TRBV12-3/TRBV12-4
CASSPTRTSGSTDTQYF
TGTGCCAGCAGTCCCACGAGGACTAGCGGGAGCACAGATACGCAGTATTTT
>NA|NA|TRBJ1-4|TRBV4-3
CASSPLSGGEKLFF
TGCGCCAGCAGCCCCCTGAGTGGAGGTGAAAAACTGTTTTTT
>NA|TRBD1|TRBJ2-7|TRBV29-1
CSVEKQGYEQYF
TGCAGCGTTGAAAAACAGGGGTACGAGCAGTACTTC
>few|TRBD2|TRBJ2-3|TRBV7-9
CASRKSPGGTTDTQYF
TGTGCCAGCAGGAAAAGCCCCGGGGGGACCACAGATACGCAGTATTTT
>NA|NA|TRBJ2-3|TRBV4-1
CASSQVIVGTDTQYF
TGCGCCAGCAGCCAAGTCATTGTGGGCACAGATACGCAGTATTTT
>few|NA|TRBJ1-1|TRBV7-9
CASSHYRVGSHTEAFF
TGTGCCAGCAGCCATTACAGGGTCGGGTCCCACACTGAAGCTTTCTTT
>NA|NA|TRBJ1-1|TRBV18
CASSPRVDTEAFF
TGTGCCAGCTCACCACGAGTGGACACTGAAGCTTTCTTT
>NA|NA|TRBJ1-3|TRBV4-1
CASSQEPLFSGNTIYF
TGCGCCAGCAGCCAGGAGCCCCTCTTCTCTGGAAACACCATATATTTT
>few|TRBD1|TRBJ1-1|TRBV29-1
CSSWDRGITEAFF
TGCAGCTCATGGGACAGGGGAATCACTGAAGCTTTCTTT
>few|NA|TRBJ1-5|TRBV12-3/TRBV12-4
CATRPGTDNQPQHF
TGTGCCACCCGCCCCGGGACGGACAATCAGCCCCAGCATTTT
>NA|NA|TRBJ2-7|TRBV10-2
CASQAQGGYEQYF
TGCGCCAGTCAAGCCCAGGGCGGCTACGAGCAGTACTTC
>NA|TRBD2|TRBJ2-2|TRBV7-9
CASSSLAEPNTGELFF
TGTGCCAGCAGCTCACTAGCGGAGCCCAACACCGGGGAGCTGTTTTTT
>few|TRBD2|TRBJ2-5|TRBV5-1
CASTGGLYRREGETQYF
TGCGCCAGCACGGGGGGACTTTACCGGCGAGAGGGAGAGACCCAGTACTTC
>NA|TRBD1|TRBJ1-2|TRBV11-2
CASSLIRQGAGNYGYTF
TGTGCCAGCAGCTTAATCCGTCAGGGGGCTGGTAACTATGGCTACACCTTC
>few|TRBD2|TRBJ2-1|TRBV20-1
CSAREGRTSSLEQFF
TGCAGTGCTAGAGAGGGCAGGACTAGCAGTCTTGAGCAGTTCTTC
>NA|TRBD2|TRBJ2-2|TRBV20-1
CSARDLGLAGNTGELFF
TGCAGTGCTAGAGACCTAGGACTAGCGGGCAACACCGGGGAGCTGTTTTTT
>NA|NA|TRBJ1-4|TRBV5-1
CASSSTTEKLFF
TGCGCCAGCAGCAGTACCACAGAAAAACTGTTTTTT
>few|NA|TRBJ2-3|TRBV6-2/TRBV6-3
CASSLRGGVVDVSDTQYF
TGTGCCAGCAGCCTCCGTGGCGGGGTGGTAGATGTGTCGGATACGCAGTATTTT
>few|TRBD1|TRBJ1-5|TRBV4-3
CASSQDPGGSQPQHF
TGCGCCAGCAGCCAAGACCCAGGGGGAAGTCAGCCCCAGCATTTT
>NA|TRBD2|TRBJ2-3|TRBV7-9
CASSQPPSGGRRDTQYF
TGTGCCAGCAGCCAACCTCCTAGCGGGGGGCGGAGGGATACGCAGTATTTT
>few|NA|TRBJ2-2|TRBV5-5
CASSPYRTGYTGELFF
TGTGCCAGCAGCCCCTATCGGACGGGGTACACCGGGGAGCTGTTTTTT
>NA|TRBD1|TRBJ2-7|TRBV30
CAWSVGQGVASYEQYF
TGTGCCTGGAGCGTAGGACAGGGGGTTGCCTCCTACGAGCAGTACTTC
>few|TRBD1|TRBJ1-6|TRBV7-2
CASSSPGQRSPLHF
TGTGCCAGCAGCTCACCGGGACAGAGGTCACCCCTCCACTTT
>NA|NA|TRBJ2-3|TRBV3-1
CASSPRGVPSTDTQYF
TGTGCCAGCAGCCCCCGAGGGGTCCCTAGCACAGATACGCAGTATTTT
>few|NA|TRBJ2-7|TRBV19
CASSRTQLWYEQYF
TGTGCCAGTAGTAGAACGCAGCTTTGGTACGAGCAGTACTTC
>few|NA|TRBJ2-3|TRBV30
CAWSVGGVVADTQYF
TGCGCCTGGAGTGTAGGTGGAGTGGTCGCAGATACGCAGTATTTT
>few|TRBD1|TRBJ2-1|TRBV6-6
CASSRTGGHNEQFF
TGTGCCAGCAGTCGGACAGGGGGCCACAATGAGCAGTTCTTC
>NA|TRBD2|TRBJ2-7|TRBV4-1
CASSHLSSGGFYEQYF
TGCGCCAGCAGCCACCTATCTAGCGGGGGGTTTTACGAGCAGTACTTC
>NA|NA|TRBJ2-7|TRBV2
CASSEEKGPYEQYF
TGTGCCAGCAGTGAAGAAAAGGGACCCTACGAGCAGTACTTC
>NA|TRBD2|TRBJ2-7|TRBV19
CASSIDPGGYEQYF
TGTGCCAGTAGTATAGATCCGGGAGGCTACGAGCAGTACTTC
>NA|NA|TRBJ1-5|TRBV5-6
CASSSGRGWNQPQHF
TGTGCCAGCAGCTCCGGAAGAGGTTGGAATCAGCCCCAGCATTTT
>few|NA|TRBJ1-1|TRBV19
CASTLSRVRTQAFF
TGTGCCAGTACCCTAAGTAGGGTAAGAACCCAGGCTTTCTTT
>few|NA|TRBJ1-5|TRBV24-1
CATSGLSEDQPQHF
TGTGCCACCAGTGGGCTGTCTGAGGATCAGCCCCAGCATTTT
>NA|TRBD1|TRBJ2-5|TRBV20-1
CSAGGTGRGRTQYF
TGCAGTGCTGGGGGGACAGGGAGGGGACGGACCCAGTACTTC
>NA|TRBD2|TRBJ2-2|TRBV4-3
CASSQDRGGDFTGELFF
TGCGCCAGCAGCCAAGATCGGGGGGGCGATTTCACCGGGGAGCTGTTTTTT
>NA|NA|TRBJ1-2|TRBV21-1
CASSKDGNYGYTF
TGTGCCAGCAGCAAGGACGGTAACTATGGCTACACCTTC
>NA|TRBD2|TRBJ2-5|TRBV7-3
CASSPGGWEKTQYF
TGTGCCAGCAGCCCGGGGGGGTGGGAAAAGACCCAGTACTTC
>NA|TRBD1|TRBJ2-1|TRBV7-2
CASSFSDRVRNEQFF
TGTGCCAGCAGCTTTTCGGACAGGGTGAGGAATGAGCAGTTCTTC